This entry is about one T cell receptor (beta chain). As yet, its antigen is unknown. CDR1 is SGDLS, CDR2 YYNGEE, per germline. CDR3 size: 13 residues. V lost 0 bases, J lost 10 bases, and 8 bases lay in between. This sample is drawn from a study of cytomegalovirus exposure and HLA in healthy donors. The study, taken as a whole, reports: It was reportedly the case that the classifier diagnosed cytomegalovirus status with high specificity and sensitivity. Indistinguishable V segments, including TRBV6-2 and TRBV6-3, were excluded.

The PCR was carried out with 60 Vbeta primers and 13 Jbeta primers. Here immunoSEQ multiplex PCR was the method, and the copy in TCRdb shows in-frame clones only, minus some. Among around 200,000 clones, over 80% were seen once, and the ten largest hold approximately 6%. The chain is built from TRBV9 and TRBJ1-6; D is unresolved. This clonotype was obtained from a man between 35 and 55 years old in good health and CMV-seropositive. The sample taken for sequencing was PBMCs. The CDR3 sequence is CASSVAGSSPLHF. In nucleotides, the CDR3 is TGTGCCAGCAGCGTAGCTGGGAGCTCACCCCTCCACTTT.